A single sample gave rise to the 31 T cell receptor beta chains below, sequenced in a study of CD8+ T cells in alopecia areata. The treatment denotes: oral pan-JAK inhibitor, 5-10 mg twice daily. Sequencing used cDNA as its template, made by extracting RNA and reverse transcribing it. Using immunoSEQ multiplex PCR, the repertoire was profiled, and TCRdb retains in-frame clones only, with some absent. The data hold roughly 200,000 clones, with 55% to 70% observed a single time. The material was CD4+ T cells sorted from blood, obtained at week 4, from a patient treated with tofacitinib. All receptors come from a human donor with alopecia areata.

The V call is TRBV7-9, the J call TRBJ2-1, with D perhaps TRBD1 (5 bases). The V end lost 2 bases, the J end lost 4 bases, and 6 bases lay between the germline ends. The length of the CDR3 is 13 residues. CDR1 and CDR2 (germline): SEHNR, FQNEAQ (reference sequence). The CDR3 sequence: CASSLTGYNEQFF. The CDR3 nucleotides read TGTGCCAGCAGCTTAACAGGTTACAATGAGCAGTTCTTC.

V usage is TRBV27 and J usage is TRBJ2-7, with 9 bases aligning to TRBD1. This CDR3 is built from 14 residues. V dropped 6 bases and J dropped 4; count of bases not matched to a gene: 7. From germline, CDR1 is MNHEY and CDR2 SMNVEV (reference sequence). For the CDR3, the DNA is TGTGCCAGCAGGGAGACAGGGGGATTTTACGAGCAGTACTTC. This encodes CASRETGGFYEQYF.

In its sample, this clone was seen a few times. This chain links TRBV19 with TRBJ1-5; D unresolved. Germline-derived CDR1 and CDR2 are LNHDA and SQIVND (reference sequence). V lost 1 base to trimming and J lost 0 bases, with 7 bases between them. CDR3 length: 15 amino acids. CDR3 bases: TGTGCCAGTAGTATAGCCAGGCATAGCAATCAGCCCCAGCATTTT. Residues: CASSIARHSNQPQHF.

The chain links TRBV23-1 to TRBJ2-7, with TRBD1 matching over 8 bases. TRBV23-1 is an ORF for which the function is uncertain. The CDR3 runs to 18 residues. J was trimmed by 1 base and V by 0 bases; bases with no gene match: 11. The CDR3 coding sequence is TGCGCCAGCAGTCAATCCGAAGGGGTGGACAGGGCTTCCTACGAGCAGTACTTC. This gives the protein CASSQSEGVDRASYEQYF.

This clone has only a few counts. This sequence joins TRBV15 and TRBJ2-2; 7 nucleotides line up with TRBD1. With V trimmed by 2 bases and J by 4 bases, 7 bases remained unmatched. The length of the CDR3 is 16 residues. Germline V gene data show CDR1 as LNHNV and CDR2 as YYDKDF (reference sequence). The chain's CDR3 is CATSRSWGQSTGELFF. The CDR3 DNA follows: TGTGCCACCAGCAGATCGTGGGGACAGAGCACCGGGGAGCTGTTTTTT.

This clone was observed a handful of times. The chain couples TRBV4-1 to TRBJ2-2; TRBD1 matches 7 bases. The trim removed 6 bases at V and 7 bases at J, leaving 5 bases unmatched. The V gene's germline CDR1 is MGHRA and CDR2 YSYEKL. This CDR3 is built from 13 residues. As DNA, the CDR3 is TGCGCCAGCAGACCCGGACAGGACGGGGAGCTGTTTTTT. Translated: CASRPGQDGELFF.

The V and J genes are TRBV23-1 and TRBJ2-5; D not certain. TRBV23-1 is an ORF, with its function uncertain. This CDR3 region has 13 residues. V was clipped by 11 bases and J by 2 bases, with 15 bases between them. The CDR3: CAWTTFGQETQYF. CDR3 in DNA: TGCGCCTGGACGACGTTCGGGCAAGAGACCCAGTACTTC.

This clone was found a few times. Other DNA sequences from this sample encode an identical CDR3 as well. The chain is built from TRBV29-1 and TRBJ1-2; tentative D call: TRBD1 (6 bases). The CDR3 is made up of 10 amino acids. Trimming cost V 7 bases and J 8 bases, with 11 bases left between them. The V gene's germline CDR1 is SQVTM and CDR2 ANQGSEA. CDR3 loop: CSAEGDGYTF. CDR3 bases: TGCAGCGCTGAGGGGGACGGCTACACCTTC.

V gene TRBV4-1 combines with J gene TRBJ1-6; D is ambiguous. There are 13 residues in the CDR3. Germline V gene data show CDR1 as MGHRA and CDR2 as YSYEKL. Trimming stripped 8 bases from V and 6 bases from J, with 11 bases between. As DNA, the CDR3 is TGCGCCAGCTGTCTAGGGCCTAATTCACCCCTCCACTTT. Amino acids: CASCLGPNSPLHF.

CDR3 loop: CASSPMRGMNTEAFF. The CDR3 bases are TGTGCCAGCAGCCCTATGAGGGGTATGAACACTGAAGCTTTCTTT. The chain joins TRBV6-1 to TRBJ1-1; a weak D match, TRBD1 (5 bases). Germline CDR1 and CDR2: MNHNS and SASEGT. Trimming removed 6 bases from V and 0 bases from J, with 14 bases in between. The CDR3 is made up of 15 amino acids.

The J gene is TRBJ2-7, the V gene TRBV7-2; D not certain. This CDR3 has 12 residues. Germline V lookup: CDR1 SGHTA, CDR2 FQGNSA. V was shortened by 5 bases and J by 0 bases, with 5 bases between the two germline ends. This CDR3 reads CASSPGSYEQYF. The CDR3 DNA is TGTGCCAGCAGCCCCGGCTCCTACGAGCAGTACTTC.

This clone was counted between two and nine times. The gene calls are TRBV29-1 and TRBJ2-4; D perhaps matches TRBD1 (6 bases). Germline assignment: CDR1 SQVTM and CDR2 ANQGSEA. The V end lost 4 bases, the J end lost 6 bases, and 16 bases lay between the germline ends. This CDR3 comprises 14 residues. In DNA form, the CDR3 reads TGCAGCGTTGTCGACGGGACAACCTTAAACATTCAGTACTTC. Protein sequence: CSVVDGTTLNIQYF. Full variable domain (remainder filled in from reference TRBV29-1 and TRBJ2-4): SAVISQKPSRDICQRGTSLTIQCQVDSQVTMMFWYRQQPGQSLTLIATANQGSEATYESGFVIDKFPISRPNLTFSTLTVSNMSPEDSSIYLCSVVDGTTLNIQYFGAGTRLSVL.

J is TRBJ1-6 and V is TRBV5-1; TRBD1 matches 9 bases. The V segment lost 4 bases and the J segment 6 bases; nucleotides outside the gene matches: 5. This CDR3 is built from 15 residues. The germline gives CDR1 SGHRS, CDR2 YFSETQ. The CDR3 protein is CASSGGTGSNSPLHF. DNA for the CDR3: TGCGCCAGCAGCGGCGGGACAGGGAGTAATTCACCCCTCCACTTT.

V is TRBV2 and J is TRBJ1-1; 7 nucleotides agree with TRBD1. Germline assignment: CDR1 SNHLY and CDR2 FYNNEI. The CDR3 length is 15 residues. The ends lost 0 bases at V and 6 bases at J; junction bases unmatched: 7. The CDR3 loop reads CASSEARDSGPEAFF. The CDR3 nucleotides are TGTGCCAGCAGTGAAGCACGGGACAGCGGACCTGAAGCTTTCTTT.

Comments on this clone: This same CDR3 is encoded by further DNA sequences in the sample. The V and J genes are TRBV29-1 and TRBJ2-7; D is uncertain. The germline V gene encodes CDR1 SQVTM and CDR2 ANQGSEA. V shed 3 bases and J shed 1 base, with 4 bases lying between them. This CDR3 comprises 11 residues. The CDR3 DNA reads TGCAGCGTTGAGGGATCCTACGAGCAGTACTTC. Residues: CSVEGSYEQYF.

CDR3 in amino acids: CAWSGGQDNQPQHF. The DNA of the CDR3 is TGTGCCTGGAGTGGGGGACAGGACAATCAGCCCCAGCATTTT. V is TRBV30 and J is TRBJ1-5, with TRBD1 identical over 8 bases. Germline CDR1 reads GTSNPN; CDR2 reads SVGIG (reference sequence). With 1 base clipped from V and 3 bases from J, the junction kept 2 bases outside the gene matches. The CDR3 runs to 14 residues.

The CDR3 is CSGGTTNEKLFF. CDR3 DNA: TGCAGCGGGGGAACAACTAATGAAAAACTGTTTTTT. J is TRBJ1-4 and V is TRBV29-1, with unresolved D. In germline, CDR1 is SQVTM, CDR2 ANQGSEA. V was pared by 7 bases and J by 0 bases, with 6 bases between. This CDR3 has 12 amino acids.

The rearrangement joins TRBV29-1 to TRBJ1-1, with TRBD1 as a possible D gene (6 bases). CDR3 length: 16 residues. Trimming left V 0 bases short and J 3 bases short, with 17 bases between. The germline V gene encodes CDR1 SQVTM and CDR2 ANQGSEA. The CDR3 sequence is CSVEEQGGGVYTEAFF. The CDR3 DNA sequence: TGCAGCGTTGAAGAACAGGGTGGTGGGGTGTACACTGAAGCTTTCTTT.

CDR3 amino acids: CATSRDGTSKGTQYF. The CDR3, as DNA: TGTGCCACCAGCAGAGATGGGACTAGTAAGGGTACGCAGTATTTT. The genes are TRBV15 and TRBJ2-3; 8 positions match TRBD2. The CDR3 sequence is 15 residues long. Trimming removed 0 bases from V and 8 bases from J; junction bases left unmatched: 7. The V gene's germline CDR1 is LNHNV and CDR2 YYDKDF (reference sequence).

This clone was seen more than once but under ten times. V and J are TRBV10-3 and TRBJ1-2; maybe TRBD1 (6 bases). Germline-derived CDR1 and CDR2 are ENHRY and SYGVKD. V was trimmed by 2 bases and J by 12 bases, leaving 16 bases between them. The CDR3 extends over 13 amino acids. In nucleotides, the CDR3 is TGTGCCATCAGTGAGAACGGGGGGCCAATTGACACCTTC. Translating gives CAISENGGPIDTF.

The rearrangement joins TRBV30 to TRBJ2-5, with 9 bases matching TRBD1. The V and J ends lost 5 bases and 4 bases, in that order; junction bases with no gene match: 5. The germline CDR1 and CDR2 sequences are GTSNPN and SVGIG (reference sequence). The CDR3 has 13 amino acids. The CDR3 protein is CAWDRGVTETQYF. The CDR3 nucleotides read TGTGCCTGGGACAGGGGGGTCACAGAGACCCAGTACTTC.

The table lists this clone with a few counts. This chain joins TRBV5-4 and TRBJ1-2; D call uncertain. V was clipped by 0 bases and J by 2 bases, with 2 bases between them. This CDR3 is 12 amino acids long. From germline, CDR1 is SGHNT and CDR2 YYREEE (reference sequence). CDR3 bases: TGTGCCAGCAGCTTGGAGAACTATGGCTACACCTTC. This encodes CASSLENYGYTF.

This clone was observed a single time. The chain carries TRBV30 and TRBJ2-7; TRBD1 matches at 8 bases. The CDR3 length is 13 residues. Germline loops: CDR1 GTSNPN, CDR2 SVGIG (reference sequence). V trimming: 4 bases; J trimming: 5 bases; junction bases outside the gene matches: 7. The CDR3 protein is CAWNSGTGNEQYF. The CDR3 nucleotides read TGTGCCTGGAATTCCGGGACAGGCAACGAGCAGTACTTC.

J is TRBJ1-1 and V is TRBV5-1; 7 bases agree with TRBD1. After removal of 3 bases from V and 8 bases from J, the junction contained 7 bases not matched to a gene. The CDR3 contains 13 residues. Germline values: CDR1 SGHRS, CDR2 YFSETQ. The CDR3 region is CASSWDSQREAFF. The CDR3 DNA is TGCGCCAGCAGCTGGGACAGCCAAAGAGAAGCTTTCTTT.

This clone was picked up one time. The chain couples TRBV29-1 to TRBJ1-5; D is unclear. The CDR3 spans 13 residues. Trimming took off 4 bases at V and 5 bases at J, with 12 bases between the two ends. Looked up from germline, CDR1 is SQVTM and CDR2 is ANQGSEA. CDR3 nucleotides: TGCAGCGTTGCCAGGTCCGCGGATCAGCCCCAGCATTTT. Encoded protein: CSVARSADQPQHF.

This clone was counted a single time. This chain links TRBV7-2 with TRBJ1-6, with TRBD1 identical over 7 bases. J was trimmed by 0 bases and V by 4 bases; bases with no gene match: 6. Germline values: CDR1 SGHTA, CDR2 FQGNSA. This CDR3 contains 17 residues. The chain's CDR3 is CASSSGQMSSYNSPLHF. The CDR3 bases are TGTGCCAGCAGCTCGGGACAGATGAGCTCCTATAATTCACCCCTCCACTTT.

The chain links TRBV27 to TRBJ2-7; TRBD1 matches at 11 bases. The CDR3 is 15 amino acids. In germline, CDR1 is MNHEY, CDR2 SMNVEV (reference sequence). The trim removed 8 bases at V and 3 bases at J, leaving 9 bases unmatched. CDR3 loop: CASRYPGQGDYEQYF. CDR3 bases: TGTGCCAGCCGTTACCCGGGACAGGGGGACTACGAGCAGTACTTC.

The chain couples TRBV2 to TRBJ2-7; 7 bases agree with TRBD2. The length of the CDR3 is 14 residues. V dropped 2 bases and J dropped 0; count of bases not matched to a gene: 1. CDR1 and CDR2 (germline): SNHLY, FYNNEI. In DNA, the CDR3 is TGTGCCAGCAGTGAAACTAGCGCCTCCTACGAGCAGTACTTC. As protein: CASSETSASYEQYF.

The sample holds a few counts of this clone. This rearrangement joins TRBV20-1 to TRBJ2-4, with unresolved D. Trimming removed 2 bases at V and 7 bases at J, with 6 bases between. Germline CDR1 is DFQATT and CDR2 is SNEGSKA (reference sequence). CDR3 length equals 11 residues. The CDR3 protein is CSARMGNIQYF. The CDR3 DNA reads as TGCAGTGCTAGAATGGGGAACATTCAGTACTTC.

Only a few counts were recorded for this clone. This rearrangement joins TRBV29-1 to TRBJ1-1, with D hard to call. The germline CDR1 and CDR2 sequences are SQVTM and ANQGSEA. The CDR3 extends over 11 amino acids. Trimming left V 8 bases short and J 1 base short, with 8 bases between. CDR3 DNA sequence: TGCAGCTCCCAGGAGAACACTGAAGCTTTCTTT. Amino acids: CSSQENTEAFF.

The rearrangement uses TRBV7-9 and TRBJ2-7, with unresolved D. The ends were cut back, 1 base at V and 5 bases at J, with 12 bases in the middle. The CDR3 contains 14 residues. The V gene's germline CDR1 is SEHNR and CDR2 FQNEAQ (reference sequence). The CDR3 protein is CASSLDPGPHEQYF. The CDR3 region has the DNA TGTGCCAGCAGCTTAGACCCGGGCCCCCACGAGCAGTACTTC.